The count of the clone carrying this T cell receptor beta chain is one. What it binds is unknown. This CDR3 has 13 residues. Germline CDR1 and CDR2: SNHLY and FYNNEI. Trimming cost V 8 bases and J 2 bases; bases outside gene matches: 3. The source of the sample is a study of siplizumab effects on memory and regulatory T cells. Using immunoSEQ multiplex PCR, the repertoire was profiled, and TCRdb retains in-frame clones only, with some absent. The sample includes about 68,000 clones, 93% of them seen just once. Study-level points and caveats: A significant reduction in alloreactive sequences traceable to unstimulated CD4+ memory cells was produced by siplizumab. A minor fraction of alloreactive clones, and no more, mapped to unstimulated subsets. Proliferating CD4+ or CD8+ clones, roughly 80-95% of them, lacked an assignable naive or memory phenotype. Both greater diversity than memory cells and a major contribution to the alloresponse seemed to characterize naive T cells.

The gene calls are TRBV2 and TRBJ2-3; 8 bases are a match to TRBD2. This receptor was identified in a human donor in good health. Sequences were obtained from CD8+ T cells sorted from blood. The chain's CDR3 is CASHGGVTDTQYF. The CDR3 bases are TGTGCCAGCCACGGGGGGGTCACAGATACGCAGTATTTT.